These 17 T cell receptor beta chains originate from one sample sequenced in a study of human T cells and chemical hapten exposure. Regarding time point: pre-sensitization, week 0. Documented treatment: therapeutic diphenylcyclopropenone sensitization with weekly scalp DPC. TCRdb processed the RACE reads anew with MiXCR; each CDR3 protein has one entry. The sample yields 120,000 or so distinct CDR3 sequences, roughly 13% seen once. The specimen comprised whole blood, sampled in connection with sensitization to the hapten diphenylcyclopropenone (DPC). The receptors were gathered from a woman aged 18 to 35 with alopecia areata. Some clones in this sample may be carry-over from other donors' samples.

J is TRBJ2-2 and V is TRBV7-9; TRBD2 matches 8 bases. The CDR3 loop spans 14 amino acids. V lost 3 bases and J lost 6; bases outside the gene matches: 3. Looked up from germline, CDR1 is SEHNR and CDR2 is FQNEAQ (reference sequence). Here the CDR3 reads CASSFGGAPGELFF. For the CDR3, the DNA is TGTGCCAGCAGCTTCGGGGGGGCCCCCGGGGAGCTGTTTTTT.

This clonotype has a count of ten or more. V and J are TRBV7-8 and TRBJ2-3; 11 bases fit TRBD2. This CDR3 contains 17 residues. Per the germline V gene, CDR1 is SGHVS and CDR2 is FQNEAQ. V was clipped by 2 bases and J by 2 bases; unmatched bases: 6. DNA of the CDR3: TGTGCCAGCAGCTTATCTTTGACTAGCGGGACCACAGATACGCAGTATTTT. Encoded protein: CASSLSLTSGTTDTQYF.

The chain carries TRBV6-1 and TRBJ2-5; 9 positions match TRBD1. The ends lost 4 bases at V and 1 base at J; junction bases unmatched: 7. The CDR3 is 16 amino acids. CDR1 MNHNS and CDR2 SASEGT come from the germline V gene. CDR3 amino acids: CASSVGTGMLQETQYF. CDR3 DNA: TGTGCCAGCAGTGTCGGGACAGGGATGCTCCAAGAGACCCAGTACTTC.

This clonotype was seen more than once but under ten times. This chain uses TRBV7-3 with TRBJ2-3; the match to TRBD1 covers 10 bases. The length of the CDR3 is 16 residues. Germline CDR1 SGHTA, CDR2 FQGTGA. The junction had 10 bases not matched to a gene; V was cut back by 6 bases and J by 4 bases. The CDR3 spells CASSSPGQGFSDTQYF. DNA of the CDR3: TGTGCCAGCAGTTCGCCGGGACAGGGGTTTTCAGATACGCAGTATTTT.

This rearrangement joins TRBV5-4 to TRBJ2-7; D is uncertain. Germline V gene data show CDR1 as SGHNT and CDR2 as YYREEE (reference sequence). This CDR3 has 14 residues. Trimming removed 3 bases from V and 7 bases from J, with 17 bases in between. CDR3 loop: CASSSMTAVGEQYF. CDR3 in DNA: TGTGCCAGCAGCTCGATGACTGCCGTAGGGGAGCAGTACTTC.

The CDR3: CASSLATGTGANTEAFF. CDR3 DNA: TGCGCCAGCAGCTTGGCCACGGGGACAGGGGCGAACACTGAAGCTTTCTTT. The gene calls are TRBV5-1 and TRBJ1-1; TRBD1 aligns across 10 bases. The CDR3 covers 17 residues. Germline CDR1 and CDR2: SGHRS and YFSETQ. Germline trimming cut 0 bases from V and 1 base from J; bases unmatched to any gene: 6. Combining the CDR3 with reference TRBV5-1 and TRBJ1-1 gives the whole variable domain KAGVTQTPRYLIKTRGQQVTLSCSPISGHRSVSWYQQTPGQGLQFLFEYFSETQRNKGNFPGRFSGRQFSNSRSEMNVSTLELGDSALYLCASSLATGTGANTEAFFGQGTRLTVV.

This clonotype has ten or more counts. This rearrangement joins TRBV20-1 to TRBJ1-6; the D gene is possibly TRBD1 (5 bases). The CDR3 totals 15 residues. The V gene's germline CDR1 is DFQATT and CDR2 SNEGSKA (reference sequence). Trimming took off 1 base at V and 8 bases at J, with 15 bases between the two ends. The CDR3 DNA reads TGCAGTGCTAGAGGGACCGGGACCCTACATTCACCCCTCCACTTT. Translating gives CSARGTGTLHSPLHF.

This clonotype was seen a few times. The chain employs TRBV3-1 and TRBJ2-5, with D perhaps TRBD1 (6 bases). The germline V and J ends were trimmed by 0 bases and 4 bases, with 12 bases remaining between them. This CDR3 is 15 amino acids long. The germline V gene has CDR1 LGHDT and CDR2 YNNKEL (reference sequence). CDR3 region: CASSQDRTGTETQYF. CDR3 nucleotides: TGTGCCAGCAGCCAAGATAGAACAGGGACAGAGACCCAGTACTTC.

This sequence joins TRBV5-4 and TRBJ2-3; 11 bases align to TRBD2. The CDR3 is made up of 15 amino acids. Trimming cost V 4 bases and J 1 base; bases outside gene matches: 2. Germline V gene lookup returns CDR1 SGHNT and CDR2 YYREEE (reference sequence). This chain's CDR3 is CASSQGLAGTDTQYF. In DNA form, the CDR3 reads TGTGCCAGCAGCCAGGGACTAGCGGGCACAGATACGCAGTATTTT.

The rearrangement joins TRBV4-2 to TRBJ1-1; D might be TRBD1 (5 bases). Between the trimmed V and J ends, which lost 0 bases and 1 base, there was a span of 9 bases. The germline CDR1 and CDR2 sequences are LGHNA and YNFKEQ. This CDR3 region has 15 residues. The CDR3 reads CASSQEGVTNTEAFF. CDR3 DNA: TGTGCCAGCAGCCAAGAAGGGGTTACGAACACTGAAGCTTTCTTT.

Only a few counts were recorded for this clonotype. The chain links TRBV12-3 or TRBV12-4 to TRBJ2-1; D gene uncertain. V was trimmed by 5 bases and J by 7 bases, leaving 12 bases between them. The CDR3 consists of 13 residues. CDR3 sequence: CASSPVRPNEQFF. CDR3 bases: TGTGCCAGCAGTCCTGTCCGTCCGAATGAGCAGTTCTTC.

The table lists this clonotype with a few counts. The chain couples TRBV6-5 to TRBJ1-1; possibly TRBD1 for D (5 bases). Per germline, CDR1 MNHEY and CDR2 SVGAGI. Between the trimmed V and J ends, which lost 7 bases and 4 bases, there was a span of 19 bases. The CDR3 runs to 15 residues. CDR3 region: CASTPQGEIATEAFF. As DNA, the CDR3 is TGTGCCAGCACTCCCCAGGGAGAAATAGCCACTGAAGCTTTCTTT.

A few counts support this clonotype. The CDR3 coding sequence is TGTGCCAGCAGCCCACAGGGAAATCAGCCCCAGCATTTT. Protein sequence: CASSPQGNQPQHF. The chain recombines TRBV3-1 with TRBJ1-5, with D maybe TRBD1 (6 bases). V gave up 4 bases and J gave up 4 bases, with 8 bases separating them. Germline V gene sequence: CDR1 LGHDT, CDR2 YNNKEL (reference sequence). The CDR3 runs 13 residues.

The genes are TRBV6-6 and TRBJ2-1; 11 bases are shared with TRBD2. Looked up from germline, CDR1 is MNHNY and CDR2 is SVGAGI (reference sequence). The CDR3 sequence is 15 residues long. After removal of 6 bases from V and 7 bases from J, the junction contained 8 bases not matched to a gene. CDR3 loop: CASRRLAGGLNEQFF. In nucleotides, the CDR3 is TGTGCCAGCAGACGTCTAGCGGGGGGACTTAATGAGCAGTTCTTC.

This clonotype appeared a few times. CDR3 nucleotide sequence: TGCAGTGCTAGGCCCGGACAGGTGAGGACAGATACGCAGTATTTT. Amino acid sequence: CSARPGQVRTDTQYF. This chain uses TRBV20-1 with TRBJ2-3; 7 bases line up with TRBD1. The trim removed 3 bases at V and 3 bases at J, leaving 9 bases unmatched. There are 15 residues in the CDR3. Per the germline V gene, CDR1 is DFQATT and CDR2 is SNEGSKA (reference sequence).

V gene TRBV20-1 combines with J gene TRBJ2-7, with a weak D call TRBD2 (6 bases). Trimming stripped 5 bases from V and 4 bases from J, with 12 bases between. The germline gives CDR1 DFQATT, CDR2 SNEGSKA (reference sequence). This CDR3 has 12 residues. The CDR3 reads CSALSGAYEQYF. Written as DNA, the CDR3 is TGCAGTGCTCTTAGCGGTGCTTACGAGCAGTACTTC.

This clonotype was seen ten or more times. The chain links TRBV6-5 to TRBJ1-2; 7 bases map to TRBD1. The CDR3 covers 14 residues. V lost 6 bases, J lost 4 bases, and 8 bases stayed unmatched. In germline, CDR1 is MNHEY, CDR2 SVGAGI. CDR3 residues: CASRKQGRGYGYTF. As DNA, the CDR3 is TGTGCCAGCAGAAAACAGGGGCGAGGCTATGGCTACACCTTC.